Shown below are 14 T cell receptor beta chains from a single sample sequenced in a study of cytomegalovirus exposure and HLA in healthy donors (dated by TCRdb to about 2017). The protocol used for the library was the immunoSEQ multiplex PCR assay. For the multiplex PCR, a mixture combining 60 forward primers for TCR Vbeta segments and 13 reverse primers for TCR Jbeta segments was used. Imported from immuneACCESS, the table was reduced by TCRdb to in-frame sequences with V and J called. These copies leave out some clones; in studies compared against another copy, an unresolved V gene accounts for under half, and the cause of the remainder is not known. The sample includes some 180,000 clones, with around 81% observed a single time. Roughly 2% of the sample goes to the ten largest clones. Specimen: PBMCs. The source of these receptors is a man aged 25 to 40 in good health and CMV-seronegative.

V gene TRBV19 combines with J gene TRBJ1-2; the D gene is possibly TRBD1 (5 bases). Per the germline V gene, CDR1 is LNHDA and CDR2 is SQIVND (reference sequence). V gave up 4 bases and J gave up 2 bases, with 11 bases separating them. The CDR3 consists of 14 residues. The CDR3 here is CASSRAGQNYGYTF. CDR3 bases: TGTGCCAGTAGTAGGGCAGGGCAGAACTATGGCTACACCTTC.

The J gene is TRBJ1-4, the V gene TRBV27, with 7 bases matching TRBD1. J lost 4 bases, V lost 8 bases, and 10 bases had no gene match. The CDR3 sequence is 15 residues long. Germline values: CDR1 MNHEY, CDR2 SMNVEV (reference sequence). Written as DNA, the CDR3 is TGTGCCAGCCAACCATACCGGGACAGTAATGAAAAACTGTTTTTT. Encoded protein: CASQPYRDSNEKLFF.

Only one count was recorded for this clone. This chain connects TRBV4-1 to TRBJ1-5; 9 positions match TRBD1. With 0 bases clipped from V and 6 bases from J, the junction kept 3 bases outside the gene matches. CDR1 is MGHRA, CDR2 YSYEKL, per germline. The CDR3 loop spans 15 amino acids. The CDR3: CASSQEGQGVQPQHF. CDR3 sequence (DNA): TGCGCCAGCAGCCAAGAGGGACAGGGTGTTCAGCCCCAGCATTTT.

This clone was observed a single time. The chain couples TRBV11-1 to TRBJ1-6, with 7 bases matching TRBD1. The CDR3 contains 15 residues. Germline V gene data show CDR1 as SGHAT and CDR2 as FQDESV (reference sequence). J was trimmed by 7 bases and V by 3 bases; bases with no gene match: 6. The CDR3 reads CASSLRGPTNSPLHF. CDR3 coding DNA: TGTGCCAGCAGCTTGAGGGGGCCTACCAATTCACCCCTCCACTTT.

V usage is TRBV7-6 and J usage is TRBJ2-5; 8 bases align to TRBD2. The junction had 15 bases not matched to a gene; V was cut back by 4 bases and J by 5 bases. There are 17 residues in the CDR3. The germline V gene has CDR1 SGHVS and CDR2 FNYEAQ. CDR3 region: CASSSDIVREGPETQYF. Here the CDR3 DNA reads TGTGCCAGCAGCTCAGATATAGTACGGGAGGGCCCGGAGACCCAGTACTTC.

The gene calls are TRBV7-9 and TRBJ2-7; 9 bases fit TRBD2. The CDR3 has 15 residues. V dropped 1 base and J dropped 1; count of bases not matched to a gene: 2. Germline-derived CDR1 and CDR2 are SEHNR and FQNEAQ (reference sequence). CDR3 coding DNA: TGTGCCAGCAGCTTAGTCACTAGCGGGTCCTACGAGCAGTACTTC. Translation gives CASSLVTSGSYEQYF.

In this sample, this clone turned up a few times. This chain connects TRBV6-1 to TRBJ1-4; weak D call: TRBD1 (5 bases). Deletions cut 4 bases from V and 6 bases from J, with 15 bases between. Germline assignment: CDR1 MNHNS and CDR2 SASEGT. This CDR3 comprises 15 residues. The CDR3: CASSGSGMRYEKLFF. The CDR3 coding sequence is TGTGCCAGCAGTGGCTCAGGGATGCGATATGAAAAACTGTTTTTT.

This rearrangement joins TRBV2 to TRBJ1-4, with no clear D. The germline CDR1 and CDR2 sequences are SNHLY and FYNNEI. V was shortened by 11 bases and J by 8 bases, with 18 bases between the two germline ends. The CDR3 runs 13 residues. CDR3 in amino acids: CAGCVGTREKLFF. The CDR3 DNA reads as TGTGCCGGCTGTGTTGGTACGAGGGAAAAACTGTTTTTT.

Only a few counts were recorded for this clone. The rearrangement links TRBV7-3 to TRBJ2-5, with D possibly TRBD1 on 6 matching bases. The CDR3 totals 13 residues. Trimming cost V 5 bases and J 1 base, with 8 bases left between them. CDR1 is SGHTA and CDR2 is FQGTGA in the germline V gene. Written as DNA, the CDR3 is TGTGCCAGCAGCGGGGGCCGCCAAGAGACCCAGTACTTC. Protein sequence: CASSGGRQETQYF.

V and J are TRBV5-1 and TRBJ1-1; 8 nucleotides align to TRBD1. The CDR3 covers 14 residues. Germline CDR1 reads SGHRS; CDR2 reads YFSETQ. The V segment lost 0 bases and the J segment 3 bases; nucleotides outside the gene matches: 1. The DNA for the CDR3 is TGCGCCAGCAGCTTGGCGGACAGGGACACTGAAGCTTTCTTT. Translating it yields CASSLADRDTEAFF.

The rearrangement links TRBV6-1 to TRBJ2-1; 11 nucleotides line up with TRBD1. This CDR3 contains 15 residues. The V gene's germline CDR1 is MNHNS and CDR2 SASEGT. After removal of 9 bases from V and 6 bases from J, the junction contained 10 bases not matched to a gene. Here the CDR3 reads CASGKPGQGVNEQFF. The CDR3 DNA sequence: TGTGCCAGTGGTAAGCCGGGACAGGGGGTCAATGAGCAGTTCTTC.

The V and J genes are TRBV6-5 and TRBJ1-2; maybe TRBD1 (6 bases). Trimming removed 0 bases from V and 8 bases from J, with 19 bases in between. CDR3 length equals 16 residues. Germline V gene sequence: CDR1 MNHEY, CDR2 SVGAGI. The CDR3 reads CASSYSTARGSGGYTF. DNA of the CDR3: TGTGCCAGCAGTTACTCGACCGCCAGGGGATCGGGAGGCTACACCTTC.

The chain combines TRBV10-3 with TRBJ2-5; 7 bases align to TRBD2. The CDR3 covers 14 residues. V shed 2 bases and J 8 bases; nucleotides not matched to a gene: 8. In germline, CDR1 is ENHRY, CDR2 SYGVKD. The CDR3 loop is CAISEGLDGGTQYF. Written as DNA, the CDR3 is TGTGCCATCAGTGAGGGACTAGATGGTGGCACCCAGTACTTC.

This clone has only one observation. V and J are TRBV7-9 and TRBJ2-2; D gene uncertain. The CDR3 has 18 amino acids. CDR1 and CDR2 from the germline V gene are SEHNR and FQNEAQ (reference sequence). With 6 bases removed from V and 3 bases from J, the gap between germline ends came to 23 bases. The CDR3 sequence: CASRGPEYSGVDTGELFF. CDR3 coding DNA: TGTGCCAGCAGAGGTCCCGAATATTCAGGTGTAGACACCGGGGAGCTGTTTTTT.